This T cell receptor beta chain was captured in a study of blood T cell repertoires in COVID-19 (dated by TCRdb to 2020 to 2022). Context from the whole study: Collaborator samples came from the United States, Italy and Spain and covered acute and convalescent phases of COVID-19. The repertoires were released in a freely available public database intended as a resource for research on the immune response to SARS-CoV-2. Nearly every sample came with metadata listing a de-identified subject ID, COVID-19 status, age in years and sex. The dataset comprised deeply sampled blood TCRbeta repertoires from subjects exposed to, actively infected with, or recovered from COVID-19. The samples were drawn from two sources: the first 160 participants of the ongoing ImmuneRACE study, and 1,200 or so subjects contributed by 6 global collaborators. The material from the prospective study consisted of cDNA or gDNA derived from T cells, B-cell-depleted T cells, or PBMCs. Where available, HLA class I and class II types were obtained from metadata supplied by the sample provider rather than from assay-based typing.

Summary of the overall study and its limitations: The amount of clinical and demographic metadata varied by source and participant and was provided uncurated.

Each collaborating institution followed its own protocols to collect whole blood in K2EDTA tubes. For TCRbeta analysis, collaborator samples were shipped as frozen whole blood, as isolated PBMCs, or as DNA extracted from either sample type. From a lookup of the germline V gene (reference sequence), CDR1 and CDR2 are LNHDA and SQIVND. V is pared back by 3 bases and J by 4 bases, with 13 bases lying between the germline termini. The CDR3 runs 14 residues from the cysteine to the phenylalanine. The read is trimmed to its CDR3 DNA, 42 bases read in frame from base 1. As concerns this clone: Its cognate antigen has yet to be identified. Per-base quality was not reported, and no clone a single base away is much larger than it.

TCRbeta CDR3 regions were amplified from genomic DNA by means of the immunoSEQ Assay, a bias-controlled multiplex PCR. The authors' analysis ran thus. Within the assay, amplification of reference gene primers was used to estimate how many nucleated cells each sample contained. To quantify the absolute abundance of each unique TCRbeta CDR3 rearrangement, sequence reads were collapsed and filtered. For each sample, productive Simpson clonality was calculated as the square root of Simpson's diversity index over productive rearrangements. TCRdb provides this immuneACCESS table in a form limited to in-frame rearrangements. Some clones are lacking; in checked studies, under half of them reflect an unresolved V gene, and why the rest are absent is not known. V and J calls and clone size come straight from that table; D and trimming were deduced from the DNA. For this sample the table gives some 250,000 clones, of which 85% to 90% were detected only once. Of the sample, around 6.5% falls within the top ten clones.

Sequenced: peripheral blood. This sequence was found in a man aged 55 to 70 with acute or convalescent COVID-19. The chain is made from TRBV19 and TRBJ2-7; TRBD2 is possibly the D segment (6 matching bases). The CDR3 has the sequence CASSISGSVYEQYF. In nucleotides, the sequence is TGTGCCAGTAGTATTTCCGGGAGTGTATACGAGCAGTACTTC.